This section outlines one T cell receptor beta chain sequence together with its context. Its antigen is unknown. The data originate from a study of Ad26.COV2.S vaccination and SARS-CoV-2 variants. Study observations and caveats: Spike-specific responses of CD8+ and CD4+ T cells were reported to display substantial breadth after vaccination. It was found that vaccine and placebo recipients had similar non-spike TCR breadth. The placebo group had lower spike-specific TCR breadth than the vaccine recipients did. It is possible that the TCR breadth and depth analyses underestimated the total T cell responses.

The method was immunoSEQ multiplex PCR; TCRdb's version includes in-frame clones alone and lacks a portion of them. The sample yields about 98,000 clones, 80% seen once. This CDR3 spans 12 amino acids. The germline V and J ends were trimmed by 3 bases and 5 bases, with 7 bases remaining between them. The rearrangement links TRBV12-3 or TRBV12-4 to TRBJ1-2; D gene unclear. The sample in question was peripheral blood, obtained after recovery from COVID-19. The receptor was derived from a human donor who had recovered from COVID-19. Here the CDR3 DNA reads TGTGCCAGCAGTTTCTTGTCGTATGGCTACACCTTC. Encoded protein: CASSFLSYGYTF.